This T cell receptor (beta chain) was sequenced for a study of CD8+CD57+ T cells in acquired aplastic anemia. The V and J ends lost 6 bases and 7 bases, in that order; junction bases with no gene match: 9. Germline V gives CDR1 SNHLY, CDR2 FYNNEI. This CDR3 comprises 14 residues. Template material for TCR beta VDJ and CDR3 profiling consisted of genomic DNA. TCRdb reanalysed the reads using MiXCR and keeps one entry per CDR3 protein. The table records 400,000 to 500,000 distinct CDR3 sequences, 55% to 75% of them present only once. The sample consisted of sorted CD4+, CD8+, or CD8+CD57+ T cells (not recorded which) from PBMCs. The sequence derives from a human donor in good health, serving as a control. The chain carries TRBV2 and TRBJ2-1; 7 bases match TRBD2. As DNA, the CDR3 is TGTGCCAGCAGCACGCTGGGGGGGGGGAATGAGCAGTTCTTC. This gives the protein CASSTLGGGNEQFF.